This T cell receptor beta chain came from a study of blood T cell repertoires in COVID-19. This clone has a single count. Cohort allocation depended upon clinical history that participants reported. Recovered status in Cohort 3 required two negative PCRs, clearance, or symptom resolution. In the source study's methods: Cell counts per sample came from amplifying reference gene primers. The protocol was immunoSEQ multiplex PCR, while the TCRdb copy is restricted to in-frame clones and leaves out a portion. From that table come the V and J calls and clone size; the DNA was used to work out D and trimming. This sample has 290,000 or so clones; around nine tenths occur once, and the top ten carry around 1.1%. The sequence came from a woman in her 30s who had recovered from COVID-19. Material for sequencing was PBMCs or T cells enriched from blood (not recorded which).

The CDR3 region is CASSVGPLKAEQFF. The CDR3 DNA sequence: TGTGCCAGCAGCGTGGGGCCCCTGAAGGCTGAGCAGTTCTTC. The chain employs TRBV9 and TRBJ2-1, with a tentative D call TRBD1 (5 bases). Per germline, CDR1 SGDLS and CDR2 YYNGEE. The CDR3 spans 14 residues. Trimming pared 2 bases from V and 9 bases from J, leaving 15 bases between.